A selection of T cell receptor beta chains follows, all from one sample in a study of T cells after yellow fever vaccination. TCRdb reanalysed the 5' RACE reads using MiXCR and keeps one entry per CDR3 protein. Found here are approximately 600,000 distinct CDR3 sequences, around 12% of them singletons; the top ten hold just under 15%. Specimen: PBMCs, collected on the day of the yellow fever booster vaccination. The receptors come from a man aged 30 to 39 who received the YFV17D yellow fever vaccine. CDR3s include the opening cysteine and the closing phenylalanine or tryptophan. The order of the fields is CDR3 length, clone size, J gene, V gene, D gene, CDR3 protein, CDR3 DNA. A D gene is named only where the DNA matches it firmly. Rows give clone size only sometimes, using once, few, many, or a class for an expanded clone.

>14|NA|TRBJ2-1|TRBV5-4|TRBD2
CASSLEGRGRVPFF
TGTGCCAGCAGCTTGGAGGGTCGCGGGAGGGTGCCTTTCTTC
>13|many|TRBJ2-7|TRBV9|NA
CASSVDPEVEQYF
TGTGCCAGCAGCGTAGACCCGGAGGTAGAGCAGTACTTC
>13|NA|TRBJ2-5|TRBV7-2|NA
CATAGDVKETQYF
TGTGCCACCGCTGGGGACGTAAAAGAGACCCAGTACTTC
>10|once|TRBJ2-3|TRBV20-1|NA
CSGATDTQYF
TGCAGTGGGGCTACAGATACGCAGTATTTT
>16|few|TRBJ2-1|TRBV9|TRBD1
CASSLHGQGLYNEQFF
TGTGCCAGCAGCTTACACGGACAGGGTTTATACAATGAGCAGTTCTTC
>13|few|TRBJ2-1|TRBV5-1|NA
CASSWDGSGEQFF
TGCGCCAGCAGCTGGGACGGGAGTGGTGAGCAGTTCTTC
>16|NA|TRBJ1-5|TRBV20-1|NA
CSALSGRKGSNQPQHF
TGCAGTGCTCTATCCGGGCGAAAAGGGAGCAATCAGCCCCAGCATTTT
>15|NA|TRBJ1-1|TRBV3-1|NA
CASCHRQKSTTEAFF
TGTGCCTCCTGCCACCGACAGAAAAGCACCACTGAAGCTTTCTTT
>15|few|TRBJ2-5|TRBV6-5|NA
CASSYPPGTQETQYF
TGTGCCAGCAGCTACCCCCCTGGAACCCAAGAGACCCAGTACTTC
>15|NA|TRBJ2-7|TRBV7-8|TRBD1
CASSPGGFRTYEQYF
TGTGCCAGCAGCCCAGGGGGTTTTCGGACCTACGAGCAGTACTTC
>13|few|TRBJ1-1|TRBV28|NA
CASSAGLFTEAFF
TGTGCCAGCAGCGCGGGACTGTTCACTGAAGCTTTCTTT
>16|NA|TRBJ2-1|TRBV5-1|TRBD1
CASSLIGTGGNNEQFF
TGCGCCAGCAGCTTGATAGGGACAGGGGGTAACAATGAGCAGTTCTTC
>16|NA|TRBJ2-5|TRBV6-5|TRBD2
CASSYSNAGGAETQYF
TGTGCCAGCAGTTACTCGAACGCGGGAGGTGCAGAGACCCAGTACTTC
>13|few|TRBJ1-1|TRBV10-3|NA
CAIARGGDTEAFF
TGTGCCATCGCCAGGGGAGGGGACACTGAAGCTTTCTTT
>13|NA|TRBJ2-3|TRBV29-1|NA
CSVDGGTEDTQYF
TGCAGCGTTGACGGGGGGACAGAGGATACGCAGTATTTT
>15|few|TRBJ1-4|TRBV7-9|NA
CASSLGSGDWGKLFF
TGTGCCAGCAGCTTAGGGTCAGGGGATTGGGGAAAACTGTTTTTT
>19|NA|TRBJ2-3|TRBV18|NA
CASSPPPGPRGTSTDTQYF
TGTGCCAGCTCACCACCGCCAGGCCCGAGGGGGACCTCCACAGATACGCAGTATTTT
>14|NA|TRBJ2-7|TRBV13|TRBD2
CASSYETSGYEQYF
TGTGCCAGCAGTTACGAAACTAGCGGCTACGAGCAGTACTTC
>18|NA|TRBJ2-2|TRBV10-3|TRBD2
CAISPVVSGTSGTRELFF
TGTGCCATCAGCCCTGTAGTCTCCGGGACTAGCGGGACCAGGGAGCTGTTTTTT
>16|few|TRBJ2-5|TRBV4-1|TRBD1
CASSTYRDRAKETQYF
TGCGCCAGCAGCACCTACCGAGACAGGGCAAAAGAGACCCAGTACTTC
>15|NA|TRBJ2-3|TRBV29-1|TRBD2
CSVAQELAGADTQYF
TGCAGCGTTGCCCAGGAACTAGCGGGTGCAGATACGCAGTATTTT
>16|many|TRBJ2-3|TRBV10-3|TRBD2
CAISLAGGSNTDTQYF
TGTGCCATCAGCCTAGCGGGAGGATCTAACACAGATACGCAGTATTTT
>15|few|TRBJ1-6|TRBV7-2|NA
CASSFRTRGGSPLHF
TGTGCCAGCAGTTTTAGGACCAGGGGCGGATCACCCCTCCACTTT
>14|many|TRBJ2-5|TRBV7-9|NA
CASSLGWGRETQYF
TGTGCCAGCAGCTTAGGTTGGGGACGGGAGACCCAGTACTTC
>15|few|TRBJ2-2|TRBV11-2|NA
CASSLARGGTGELFF
TGTGCCAGCAGCTTAGCCAGGGGAGGGACCGGGGAGCTGTTTTTT
>14|few|TRBJ2-5|TRBV29-1|TRBD2
CSVWREEPRWAQYF
TGCAGCGTTTGGCGGGAGGAGCCCCGGTGGGCCCAGTACTTC
>13|NA|TRBJ1-1|TRBV29-1|NA
CSGDQSDPKGAFF
TGCAGCGGGGACCAATCCGACCCGAAGGGAGCTTTCTTT
>16|NA|TRBJ2-3|TRBV27|TRBD1
CASSLTKGAHTDTQYF
TGTGCCAGCAGTTTAACCAAGGGGGCCCACACAGATACGCAGTATTTT
>15|few|TRBJ2-5|TRBV2|NA
CASTQQGLLLETQYF
TGTGCCAGCACCCAGCAGGGACTTTTGTTGGAGACCCAGTACTTC
>13|NA|TRBJ2-7|TRBV27|NA
CASRLKVRYEQYF
TGTGCCAGCCGTCTTAAGGTTCGCTACGAGCAGTACTTC
>14|few|TRBJ2-3|TRBV30|TRBD1
CAWSTTGGSDTQYF
TGTGCCTGGAGCACCACAGGGGGTTCAGATACGCAGTATTTT
>16|NA|TRBJ2-2|TRBV27|TRBD1
CASSSTGTGGPGELFF
TGTGCCAGCAGTTCAACCGGGACAGGGGGGCCCGGGGAGCTGTTTTTT
>17|many|TRBJ2-1|TRBV6-5|TRBD2
CASRRLAGGVSYNEQFF
TGTGCCAGCAGGAGACTAGCGGGAGGGGTCTCCTACAATGAGCAGTTCTTC
>16|NA|TRBJ2-3|TRBV27|TRBD2
CASSPLEAGEADTQYF
TGTGCCAGCAGTCCCCTCGAAGCGGGAGAGGCAGATACGCAGTATTTT
>17|few|TRBJ2-5|TRBV12-3/TRBV12-4|TRBD2
CASSLVAGGLGQETQYF
TGTGCCAGCAGTTTGGTAGCGGGAGGTCTCGGTCAAGAGACCCAGTACTTC
>16|few|TRBJ2-3|TRBV20-1|NA
CSARGGTGTSSLTQYF
TGCAGTGCTAGAGGGGGAACCGGGACCTCAAGCCTTACGCAGTATTTT
>17|few|TRBJ2-1|TRBV6-5|TRBD2
CASSYPSSGSRYNEQFF
TGTGCCAGCAGTTACCCGTCTAGCGGGAGTAGGTACAATGAGCAGTTCTTC
>14|NA|TRBJ2-7|TRBV3-1|NA
CASSPQEGAYEQYF
TGTGCCAGCAGCCCCCAGGAGGGGGCCTACGAGCAGTACTTC
>14|few|TRBJ2-4|TRBV20-1|NA
CSARDGPSKNIQYF
TGCAGTGCTAGAGATGGTCCTTCGAAAAACATTCAGTACTTC
>16|few|TRBJ2-1|TRBV7-3|TRBD2
CASSLIRAGVPNEQFF
TGTGCCAGCAGCTTAATTCGTGCGGGAGTTCCCAATGAGCAGTTCTTC
>16|few|TRBJ2-1|TRBV18|TRBD1
CASSWDLDKGANEQFF
TGTGCCAGCTCATGGGATCTGGACAAGGGGGCTAATGAGCAGTTCTTC
>16|NA|TRBJ2-7|TRBV7-6|TRBD2
CASSSWGQREGHEQYF
TGTGCCAGCAGTTCCTGGGGCCAGCGGGAAGGCCACGAGCAGTACTTC
>17|NA|TRBJ2-5|TRBV6-5|TRBD2
CASSSLAGGLKQETQYF
TGTGCCAGCAGTTCCTTGGCGGGAGGGCTAAAGCAAGAGACCCAGTACTTC
>15|NA|TRBJ2-3|TRBV29-1|TRBD2
CSVVGLAGRTDTQYF
TGCAGCGTTGTCGGACTAGCGGGAAGAACAGATACGCAGTATTTT
>15|NA|TRBJ1-4|TRBV28|NA
CASSLDLTPSEKLFF
TGTGCCAGCAGTTTAGATCTCACGCCTTCTGAAAAACTGTTTTTT